Listed below are T cell receptor beta chains from one sample, sequenced in a study of blood T cell repertoires in COVID-19. Clones were sequenced by immunoSEQ multiplex PCR, and TCRdb holds only the in-frame ones, with some missing. The repertoire holds over 130,000 clones, with 70% to 80% as singletons. The sequenced sample consisted of peripheral blood. Source of these receptors: a woman older than 75 with active or convalescent COVID-19. Both conserved end residues are part of each CDR3. Each record gives: J gene, V gene, CDR3 protein.

j_gene: TRBJ2-1; v_gene: TRBV2; CDR3aa: CASRRAGTGGFNEQFF
j_gene: TRBJ1-1; v_gene: TRBV6-2/TRBV6-3; CDR3aa: CASSSHVLRNTEAFF
j_gene: TRBJ1-1; v_gene: TRBV7-9; CDR3aa: CASSPGQGNMNTEAFF
j_gene: TRBJ2-1; v_gene: TRBV3-1/TRBV3-2; CDR3aa: CASRLGTEHEQFF
j_gene: TRBJ2-2; v_gene: TRBV7-7; CDR3aa: CASSKGLAGTGELFF
j_gene: TRBJ1-1; v_gene: TRBV19; CDR3aa: CASRPGTTNTEAFF
j_gene: TRBJ2-2; v_gene: TRBV3-1/TRBV3-2; CDR3aa: CASSQVPNTGELFF
j_gene: TRBJ2-3; v_gene: TRBV18; CDR3aa: CASSLAGGAGADTQYF
j_gene: TRBJ1-5; v_gene: TRBV28; CDR3aa: CASSSGLQTQHF
j_gene: TRBJ2-3; v_gene: TRBV7-8; CDR3aa: CASSLAGGDTDTQYF
j_gene: TRBJ1-6; v_gene: TRBV14; CDR3aa: CASSQAAGANSPLHF
j_gene: TRBJ1-2; v_gene: TRBV28; CDR3aa: CASSSLPGQGYGYTF
j_gene: TRBJ1-2; v_gene: TRBV18; CDR3aa: CASSAYYGYTF
j_gene: TRBJ1-5; v_gene: TRBV4-2; CDR3aa: CASSKGQGAVGGNQPQHF
j_gene: TRBJ2-5; v_gene: TRBV2; CDR3aa: CATTPSGWETQYF
j_gene: TRBJ1-1; v_gene: TRBV7-2; CDR3aa: CASSPRHGNTEAFF
j_gene: TRBJ1-4; v_gene: TRBV6-2/TRBV6-3; CDR3aa: CASSSRREEEKLFF
j_gene: TRBJ1-2; v_gene: TRBV12-3/TRBV12-4; CDR3aa: CASSEEVNGYTF
j_gene: TRBJ2-7; v_gene: TRBV9; CDR3aa: CASSVGVGLYEQYF
j_gene: TRBJ1-1; v_gene: TRBV7-2; CDR3aa: CASSSQQGRVNTEAFF
j_gene: TRBJ2-7; v_gene: TRBV5-1; CDR3aa: CASSLSPASGVSEQYF
j_gene: TRBJ2-7; v_gene: TRBV5-5; CDR3aa: CASSLVPVTYEQYF
j_gene: TRBJ1-5; v_gene: TRBV6-1; CDR3aa: CASRERDRGGNQPQHF
j_gene: TRBJ2-7; v_gene: TRBV2; CDR3aa: CASSGAKGWEQYF
j_gene: TRBJ2-2; v_gene: TRBV6-1; CDR3aa: CASSGAAGLNTGELFF
j_gene: TRBJ2-2; v_gene: TRBV7-2; CDR3aa: CASSFSWVAGELFF
j_gene: TRBJ2-3; v_gene: TRBV6-4; CDR3aa: CASSQQHTDTQYF
j_gene: TRBJ2-7; v_gene: TRBV9; CDR3aa: CASSTKGGRTYEQYF
j_gene: TRBJ2-7; v_gene: TRBV12-3/TRBV12-4; CDR3aa: CASGQGGVDEQYF
j_gene: TRBJ1-6; v_gene: TRBV7-3; CDR3aa: CASSLSGGGNSPLHF
j_gene: TRBJ2-1; v_gene: TRBV3-1/TRBV3-2; CDR3aa: CASSQLSSYNEQFF